This T cell receptor (beta chain) is drawn from a study of Tregs in tolerant kidney transplant recipients. This clone was counted between two and nine times. This table comes from immunoSEQ multiplex PCR, and its TCRdb copy is limited to in-frame clones, with some not included. The sample holds 15,000 to 17,000 clones, around nine tenths seen once. The CDR3 loop spans 15 amino acids. Germline V gene sequence: CDR1 MNHEY, CDR2 SMNVEV (reference sequence). After removal of 3 bases from V and 6 bases from J, the junction contained 4 bases not matched to a gene. Sequenced input: CD8+ T cells from blood. The TCR originated in a human donor in good health. J is TRBJ2-1 and V is TRBV27, with 11 positions matching TRBD2. CDR3 bases: TGTGCCAGCAGTTTCAGACTAGCGGGGTCCAATGAGCAGTTCTTC. Its translation: CASSFRLAGSNEQFF.